These T cell receptor beta chains were read from a single sample in a study of persistence of HIV-infected CD4 T cells. Their specific antigens are unknown. Sequencing used immunoSEQ multiplex PCR; TCRdb keeps in-frame clones, though not all of them. The table has around 45,000 clones, 91% seen once. This specimen consisted of CD4+ T cells sorted from PBMCs after 18-hour stimulation, obtained from a patient who received antiretroviral therapy. The receptor set was obtained from an adult man with HIV who was CMV-seropositive. Both conserved end residues are part of each CDR3. Fields, in order: V gene, clone size, J gene, D gene, CDR3 protein, CDR3 DNA. A D gene is named only where the DNA matches it firmly. Expanded clones get a size class; other rows say once, few or many, or leave the size out.

v_gene: TRBV30
abundance: NA
j_gene: TRBJ1-1
d_gene: NA
CDR3aa: CAWSRQKNTEAFF
CDR3nt: TGTGCCTGGAGTCGACAGAAGAACACTGAAGCTTTCTTT

v_gene: TRBV5-1
abundance: NA
j_gene: TRBJ2-3
d_gene: TRBD2
CDR3aa: CASSRSGGATDTQYF
CDR3nt: TGCGCCAGCAGCCGGAGCGGGGGGGCCACAGATACGCAGTATTTT

v_gene: TRBV12-3/TRBV12-4
abundance: NA
j_gene: TRBJ2-3
d_gene: NA
CDR3aa: CASSRFTVRPAVF
CDR3nt: TGTGCCAGCAGCCGCTTTACGGTAAGACCCGCTGTTTTT

v_gene: TRBV5-1
abundance: NA
j_gene: TRBJ1-2
d_gene: TRBD1
CDR3aa: CASSLASGGYDGYTF
CDR3nt: TGCGCCAGCAGCTTGGCCTCAGGGGGCTATGATGGCTACACCTTC

v_gene: TRBV9
abundance: NA
j_gene: TRBJ2-2
d_gene: TRBD2
CDR3aa: CASSVLGTSLTGELFF
CDR3nt: TGTGCCAGCAGCGTACTTGGGACTAGCCTTACCGGGGAGCTGTTTTTT

v_gene: TRBV11-2
abundance: NA
j_gene: TRBJ1-6
d_gene: NA
CDR3aa: CASSLLAMNSPLHF
CDR3nt: TGTGCCAGCAGCTTACTTGCAATGAATTCACCCCTCCACTTT

v_gene: TRBV3-1/TRBV3-2
abundance: few
j_gene: TRBJ1-5
d_gene: TRBD1
CDR3aa: CASSPQGNQPQHF
CDR3nt: TGTGCCAGCAGCCCACAGGGGAATCAGCCCCAGCATTTT

v_gene: TRBV29-1
abundance: NA
j_gene: TRBJ2-3
d_gene: NA
CDR3aa: CSVEMGYRTDTQYF
CDR3nt: TGCAGCGTTGAAATGGGCTACCGCACAGATACGCAGTATTTT

v_gene: TRBV5-1
abundance: NA
j_gene: TRBJ1-2
d_gene: NA
CDR3aa: CASRNQGTSYGYTF
CDR3nt: TGCGCCAGCAGAAATCAGGGGACTTCCTATGGCTACACCTTC

v_gene: TRBV7-8
abundance: NA
j_gene: TRBJ1-5
d_gene: NA
CDR3aa: CASSPVGGANQPQHF
CDR3nt: TGTGCCAGCAGCCCAGTGGGGGGCGCCAATCAGCCCCAGCATTTT

v_gene: TRBV13
abundance: once
j_gene: TRBJ1-1
d_gene: NA
CDR3aa: CASSALTESKANTEAFF
CDR3nt: TGTGCCAGCAGCGCACTGACAGAATCAAAAGCGAACACTGAAGCTTTCTTT

v_gene: TRBV28
abundance: NA
j_gene: TRBJ2-7
d_gene: TRBD2
CDR3aa: CASRGLAGGILYEQYF
CDR3nt: TGTGCCAGCAGGGGACTAGCGGGGGGCATTTTGTACGAGCAGTACTTC

v_gene: TRBV6-5
abundance: NA
j_gene: TRBJ2-7
d_gene: TRBD1
CDR3aa: CASRRTGESSYEQYF
CDR3nt: TGTGCCAGCAGACGCACAGGGGAGAGCTCCTACGAGCAGTACTTC

v_gene: TRBV3-1/TRBV3-2
abundance: NA
j_gene: TRBJ2-3
d_gene: NA
CDR3aa: CASSQTRGGTDTQYF
CDR3nt: TGTGCCAGCAGCCAGACTAGGGGGGGCACAGATACGCAGTATTTT

v_gene: TRBV9
abundance: NA
j_gene: TRBJ1-3
d_gene: NA
CDR3aa: CASSVGGGNTIYF
CDR3nt: TGTGCCAGCAGCGTTGGCGGTGGAAACACCATATATTTT

v_gene: TRBV19
abundance: NA
j_gene: TRBJ2-1
d_gene: TRBD1
CDR3aa: CASSKGQGGNEQFF
CDR3nt: TGTGCCAGTAGTAAAGGACAGGGGGGCAATGAGCAGTTCTTC

v_gene: TRBV7-2
abundance: once
j_gene: TRBJ2-3
d_gene: NA
CDR3aa: CASSLDRAGDTQYF
CDR3nt: TGTGCCAGCAGCTTAGACAGGGCTGGGGATACGCAGTATTTT

v_gene: TRBV28
abundance: NA
j_gene: TRBJ1-2
d_gene: NA
CDR3aa: CASSSGTNNPNYGYTF
CDR3nt: TGTGCCAGCAGCTCCGGGACCAACAACCCTAACTATGGCTACACCTTC

v_gene: TRBV3-1/TRBV3-2
abundance: NA
j_gene: TRBJ2-7
d_gene: TRBD1
CDR3aa: CASSRGQGAYEQYF
CDR3nt: TGTGCCAGCAGCCGGGGACAGGGGGCTTACGAGCAGTACTTC

v_gene: TRBV27
abundance: NA
j_gene: TRBJ1-2
d_gene: NA
CDR3aa: CASSLNVEGYGYTF
CDR3nt: TGTGCCAGCAGTTTAAACGTCGAGGGGTATGGCTACACCTTC

v_gene: TRBV28
abundance: NA
j_gene: TRBJ2-7
d_gene: TRBD1
CDR3aa: CASRNQGASYEQYF
CDR3nt: TGTGCCAGCAGAAATCAGGGGGCTTCCTACGAGCAGTACTTC

v_gene: TRBV6-5
abundance: NA
j_gene: TRBJ2-3
d_gene: TRBD2
CDR3aa: CASSYGTSGGPWSF
CDR3nt: TGTGCCAGCAGTTACGGAACTAGCGGGGGGCCGTGGAGTTTT

v_gene: TRBV5-1
abundance: NA
j_gene: TRBJ1-1
d_gene: TRBD1
CDR3aa: CASRNDRGAEAFF
CDR3nt: TGCGCCAGCAGGAACGACAGGGGCGCTGAAGCTTTCTTT

v_gene: TRBV5-1
abundance: NA
j_gene: TRBJ2-3
d_gene: NA
CDR3aa: CASSYDGVNTDTQYF
CDR3nt: TGCGCCAGCAGCTACGACGGAGTAAACACAGATACGCAGTATTTT

v_gene: TRBV19
abundance: few
j_gene: TRBJ1-2
d_gene: NA
CDR3aa: CASSISGYGYTF
CDR3nt: TGTGCCAGTAGTATCAGCGGCTATGGCTACACCTTC

v_gene: TRBV2
abundance: NA
j_gene: TRBJ2-6
d_gene: NA
CDR3aa: CASSAAGRSGANVLTF
CDR3nt: TGTGCCAGCAGTGCCGCAGGGCGTTCTGGGGCCAACGTCCTGACTTTC

v_gene: TRBV2
abundance: NA
j_gene: TRBJ2-2
d_gene: NA
CDR3aa: CAAKRWGRDTPHGSGELFF
CDR3nt: TGTGCCGCAAAACGTTGGGGACGGGACACTCCCCATGGCAGCGGGGAGCTGTTTTTT

v_gene: TRBV6-4
abundance: NA
j_gene: TRBJ2-2
d_gene: NA
CDR3aa: CASSAQGNTGELFF
CDR3nt: TGTGCCAGCAGCGCACAGGGAAACACCGGGGAGCTGTTTTTT

v_gene: TRBV6-6
abundance: NA
j_gene: TRBJ2-7
d_gene: TRBD1
CDR3aa: CASSYNTGTGSYEQYF
CDR3nt: TGTGCCAGCAGTTACAATACAGGGACAGGCTCCTACGAGCAGTACTTC

v_gene: TRBV24-1
abundance: NA
j_gene: TRBJ2-1
d_gene: TRBD2
CDR3aa: CATSDRTSGGRAQFF
CDR3nt: TGTGCCACCAGTGATAGGACTAGCGGGGGCCGGGCACAGTTCTTC

v_gene: TRBV11-2
abundance: NA
j_gene: TRBJ2-1
d_gene: TRBD2
CDR3aa: CASSLELAGGANNEQFF
CDR3nt: TGTGCCAGCAGCTTAGAGCTAGCGGGGGGGGCAAACAATGAGCAGTTCTTC

v_gene: TRBV21-1
abundance: NA
j_gene: TRBJ1-4
d_gene: NA
CDR3aa: CASTEAGTFSTNEKLFF
CDR3nt: TGTGCCAGCACCGAAGCCGGGACCTTCTCAACTAATGAAAAACTGTTTTTT

v_gene: TRBV10-3
abundance: NA
j_gene: TRBJ1-2
d_gene: NA
CDR3aa: CAISESLHYGYTF
CDR3nt: TGTGCCATCAGTGAGTCCCTGCACTATGGCTACACCTTC

v_gene: TRBV12-3/TRBV12-4
abundance: NA
j_gene: TRBJ2-3
d_gene: NA
CDR3aa: CASSPSRYTQYF
CDR3nt: TGTGCCAGCAGTCCCTCAAGGTATACGCAGTATTTT

v_gene: TRBV28
abundance: NA
j_gene: TRBJ2-3
d_gene: NA
CDR3aa: CASSGPSSLTDTQYF
CDR3nt: TGTGCCAGCAGTGGGCCGAGTTCCCTCACAGATACGCAGTATTTT

v_gene: TRBV7-3
abundance: NA
j_gene: TRBJ2-3
d_gene: TRBD1
CDR3aa: CASSPTGAIDTQYF
CDR3nt: TGTGCCAGCAGCCCCACAGGGGCAATAGATACGCAGTATTTT

v_gene: TRBV7-8
abundance: NA
j_gene: TRBJ2-7
d_gene: NA
CDR3aa: CASSLVSYEQYF
CDR3nt: TGTGCCAGCAGCTTAGTCTCCTACGAGCAGTACTTC

v_gene: TRBV7-9
abundance: NA
j_gene: TRBJ1-2
d_gene: TRBD1
CDR3aa: CASSSRGLGYTF
CDR3nt: TGTGCCAGCAGCTCCAGGGGGCTTGGCTACACCTTC

v_gene: TRBV3-1/TRBV3-2
abundance: NA
j_gene: TRBJ2-1
d_gene: TRBD2
CDR3aa: CASQGKLGLADSYNEQFF
CDR3nt: TGTGCCAGCCAGGGAAAATTGGGACTAGCGGACTCCTACAATGAGCAGTTCTTC

v_gene: TRBV5-1
abundance: NA
j_gene: TRBJ1-6
d_gene: NA
CDR3aa: CASSLGTGAGSPLHF
CDR3nt: TGCGCCAGCAGCTTGGGAACAGGCGCGGGTTCACCCCTCCACTTT

v_gene: TRBV6-5
abundance: NA
j_gene: TRBJ1-1
d_gene: NA
CDR3aa: CASSYGTMNTEAFF
CDR3nt: TGTGCCAGCAGTTACGGGACTATGAACACTGAAGCTTTCTTT

v_gene: TRBV5-1
abundance: NA
j_gene: TRBJ1-6
d_gene: TRBD1
CDR3aa: CASKGSTGVNSPLHF
CDR3nt: TGCGCCAGCAAAGGATCGACAGGGGTGAATTCACCCCTCCACTTT

v_gene: TRBV7-8
abundance: NA
j_gene: TRBJ2-7
d_gene: NA
CDR3aa: CASSPMYGEQYF
CDR3nt: TGTGCCAGCAGCCCAATGTATGGCGAGCAGTACTTC

v_gene: TRBV6-4
abundance: NA
j_gene: TRBJ2-2
d_gene: TRBD1
CDR3aa: CASSVDRNIAGELFF
CDR3nt: TGTGCCAGCAGTGTGGACAGGAATATCGCCGGGGAGCTGTTTTTT